This paragraph covers one T cell receptor (beta chain) sequence. This sample is drawn from a study of blood T cell repertoires in COVID-19. Across the whole study: Samples came from the United States, Italy and Spain, spanning acute and convalescent COVID-19.

Sequencing was performed with immunoSEQ multiplex PCR; in TCRdb, only in-frame clones are kept and a portion is missing. There are 200,000 to 250,000 clones in the sample; around 89% occur only once, and roughly 16% lies in the top ten. Recruitment covered about 25 US areas and drew participants whose ages spanned about 18 to 95 years. Exposed participants came across a COVID-19 case within 2 weeks before study entry. The CDR3 contains 15 residues. The trim removed 6 bases at V and 3 bases at J, leaving 7 bases unmatched. Germline V gene data show CDR1 as MNHNY and CDR2 as SVGAGI (reference sequence).

V and J are TRBV6-6 and TRBJ1-5, with 8 nucleotides matching TRBD1. Sequencing was carried out using PBMCs or T cells enriched from blood (not recorded which). The sequence was collected from a man between 25 and 39 years old who had been exposed to COVID-19. The CDR3 loop reads CASSRGQADNQPQHF. In DNA, the CDR3 is TGTGCCAGCAGCCGGGGACAGGCGGACAATCAGCCCCAGCATTTT.